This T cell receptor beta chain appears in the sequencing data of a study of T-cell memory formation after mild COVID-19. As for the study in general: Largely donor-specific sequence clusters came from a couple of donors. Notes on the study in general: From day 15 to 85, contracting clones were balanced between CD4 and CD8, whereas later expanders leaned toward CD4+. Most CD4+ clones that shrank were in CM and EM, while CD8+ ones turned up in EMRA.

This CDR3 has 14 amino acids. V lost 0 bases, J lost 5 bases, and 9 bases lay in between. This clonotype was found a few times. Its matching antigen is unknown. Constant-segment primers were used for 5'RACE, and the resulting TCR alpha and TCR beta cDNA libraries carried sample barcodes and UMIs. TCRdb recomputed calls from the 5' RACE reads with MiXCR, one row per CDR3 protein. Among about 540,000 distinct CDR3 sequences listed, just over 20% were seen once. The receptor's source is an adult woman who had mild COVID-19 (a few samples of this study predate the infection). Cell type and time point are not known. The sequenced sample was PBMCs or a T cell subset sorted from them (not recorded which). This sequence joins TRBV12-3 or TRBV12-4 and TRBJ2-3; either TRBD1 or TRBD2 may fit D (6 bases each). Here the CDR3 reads CASSLAGGEDTQYF. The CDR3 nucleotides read TGTGCCAGCAGTTTAGCGGGGGGCGAAGATACGCAGTATTTT.